This T cell receptor (beta chain) was captured by sequencing in a study of blood T cell repertoires in COVID-19. As for the study in general: The study drew acute and convalescent COVID-19 samples from the United States, Italy and Spain. The analysed material was cDNA or gDNA that came from T cells, B-cell-depleted T cells, or PBMCs.

This CDR3 has 18 amino acids. V lost 5 bases, J lost 0 bases, and 23 bases lay in between. CDR1 and CDR2 (germline): SGDLS, YYNGEE. The table lists this clone with a count of one. Methods used by the authors: Estimation of nucleated cell counts was performed using reference gene primer amplification. Clones were sequenced by immunoSEQ multiplex PCR, and TCRdb holds only the in-frame ones, with some missing. D and trimming were read from the DNA, whereas the V and J calls and clone size are those reported in that table. The sample shows nearly 350,000 clones, about 90% of them seen only once. Sequencing input: peripheral blood. This chain uses TRBV9 with TRBJ1-2; TRBD1 might be the D (6 bases). The sequence came from a woman younger than 30 who had recovered from COVID-19. The CDR3 region is CASSRDLGQSLSNYGYTF. As DNA, the CDR3 is TGTGCCAGCAGTAGAGACCTCGGACAGTCACTCTCTAACTATGGCTACACCTTC.